These T cell receptor beta chains were read from a single sample in a study of shared clonotypes between healthy human individuals. Data came from immunoSEQ multiplex PCR; TCRdb stores just in-frame clones and leaves some out. In the table there are millions of clones, just over 90% of which are singletons. Sequencing used naive CD4+ T cells sorted from blood. The receptors were gathered from a man aged 18-30 years in good health. CDR3s leave out the opening cysteine and the closing phenylalanine or tryptophan. Each record gives: V gene, J gene, CDR3 protein.

v_call: TRBV15; j_call: TRBJ2-7; cdr3_aa: ATSNRDRNSYEQY
v_call: TRBV2; j_call: TRBJ2-1; cdr3_aa: ASSERTSGYNEQF
v_call: TRBV5-1; j_call: TRBJ2-7; cdr3_aa: ASSLDAGPWEQY
v_call: TRBV7-2; j_call: TRBJ1-2; cdr3_aa: ASSLGAFNYGYT
v_call: TRBV6-5; j_call: TRBJ1-4; cdr3_aa: ASRRDRGGEKLF
v_call: TRBV18; j_call: TRBJ2-7; cdr3_aa: ASSPTAGTGFHEQY
v_call: TRBV5-1; j_call: TRBJ2-7; cdr3_aa: ASSFGDRSYEQY
v_call: TRBV7-2; j_call: TRBJ2-5; cdr3_aa: ASSLNGREGTGETQY
v_call: TRBV5-1; j_call: TRBJ1-4; cdr3_aa: ASSPWTGNEKLF
v_call: TRBV6-6; j_call: TRBJ2-3; cdr3_aa: ASSRGLAGASDTQY
v_call: TRBV6-5; j_call: TRBJ1-2; cdr3_aa: ASSSGVYGYT
v_call: TRBV21-1; j_call: TRBJ1-1; cdr3_aa: ASSKATEAF
v_call: TRBV7-6; j_call: TRBJ2-3; cdr3_aa: ASSLGWSGYGTDTQY
v_call: TRBV10-3; j_call: TRBJ2-1; cdr3_aa: AISESREGNEQF
v_call: TRBV19; j_call: TRBJ2-7; cdr3_aa: ASSIEQGYEQY
v_call: TRBV28; j_call: TRBJ1-1; cdr3_aa: ATLTGSTEAF
v_call: TRBV19; j_call: TRBJ2-5; cdr3_aa: ASSTQGQETQY
v_call: TRBV15; j_call: TRBJ1-2; cdr3_aa: ATSRDLVTTLGYT
v_call: TRBV25-1; j_call: TRBJ2-7; cdr3_aa: ASADKPGLAAYEQY
v_call: TRBV30; j_call: TRBJ2-3; cdr3_aa: AWGLQGAITDTQY
v_call: TRBV5-1; j_call: TRBJ2-7; cdr3_aa: ASSQTGGRYEQY
v_call: TRBV7-9; j_call: TRBJ1-3; cdr3_aa: ASSFGTASGNTIY
v_call: TRBV7-9; j_call: TRBJ1-6; cdr3_aa: ASSGGDNSPLH
v_call: TRBV19; j_call: TRBJ1-6; cdr3_aa: ASSLTGVDSPLH
v_call: TRBV5-1; j_call: TRBJ2-2; cdr3_aa: ASSWDRVNTGELF
v_call: TRBV5-1; j_call: TRBJ1-2; cdr3_aa: ASRSGTGPGGYT
v_call: TRBV5-6; j_call: TRBJ2-7; cdr3_aa: ASSTGTGFSYEQY
v_call: TRBV5-4; j_call: TRBJ1-6; cdr3_aa: ASSLYQTGSPLH
v_call: TRBV27; j_call: TRBJ1-5; cdr3_aa: ASPPRRRNNQPQH